The next 19 T cell receptor beta chains were all read from a single sample in a study of graft-versus-host responses after intestinal transplantation. Produced via immunoSEQ multiplex PCR; TCRdb's table is partial and in-frame only. The data show roughly 27,000 clones, with roughly 83% seen just once and around 1.1% held by the top ten. The sample was PBMCs, taken approximately 28 days after intestinal transplant. These receptors were collected from a human patient who received an intestinal transplant, so some T cells may come from the graft donor.

CDR3 residues: CASSLTSSRTDTQYF. The CDR3 DNA sequence: TGTGCCAGCAGCTTAACCAGTTCGAGGACAGATACGCAGTATTTT. This rearrangement joins TRBV7-9 to TRBJ2-3, with D unclear. Germline V lookup: CDR1 SEHNR, CDR2 FQNEAQ (reference sequence). The V end was cut by 2 bases, the J end by 3 bases, with 12 bases between. The CDR3 extends over 15 amino acids.

The rearrangement uses TRBV29-1 and TRBJ1-2; 8 nucleotides line up with TRBD1. This CDR3 spans 14 amino acids. Germline V gene data show CDR1 as SQVTM and CDR2 as ANQGSEA. Germline trimming cut 1 base from V and 4 bases from J; bases unmatched to any gene: 5. The DNA for the CDR3 is TGCAGCGTTGAAGGGACAGGGCTGTCCTATGGCTACACCTTC. It codes for CSVEGTGLSYGYTF.

The genes are TRBV11-2 and TRBJ2-1, with a possible D match to TRBD2 (5 bases). The ends were cut back, 1 base at V and 9 bases at J, with 13 bases in the middle. The germline gives CDR1 SGHAT, CDR2 FQNNGV. This CDR3 has 14 residues. CDR3 sequence reads: CASSLGVAPSEQFF. CDR3 nucleotide sequence: TGTGCCAGCAGCTTAGGGGTAGCGCCAAGTGAGCAGTTCTTC.

The V gene is TRBV11-2, the J gene TRBJ1-2, with D unresolved. Germline V gives CDR1 SGHAT, CDR2 FQNNGV. Trimming removed 0 bases at V and 7 bases at J, with 6 bases between. The CDR3 has 12 residues. Here the CDR3 DNA reads TGTGCCAGCAGCTTAGATGCATCTGGCTACACCTTC. It yields the protein CASSLDASGYTF. The whole variable domain, remainder taken from reference TRBV11-2 and TRBJ1-2, is EAGVAQSPRYKIIEKRQSVAFWCNPISGHATLYWYQQILGQGPKLLIQFQNNGVVDDSQLPKDRFSAERLKGVDSTLKIQPAKLEDSAVYLCASSLDASGYTFGSGTRLTVV.

V gene TRBV5-1 combines with J gene TRBJ2-1; D unclear. Germline V gene lookup returns CDR1 SGHRS and CDR2 YFSETQ. V was clipped by 1 base and J by 3 bases, with 5 bases between them. The CDR3 is made up of 13 amino acids. Written as DNA, the CDR3 is TGCGCCAGCAGCTTGATGAGCTACAATGAGCAGTTCTTC. Amino acid sequence: CASSLMSYNEQFF. Using reference TRBV5-1 and TRBJ2-1 for the parts outside the CDR3, the full variable domain is KAGVTQTPRYLIKTRGQQVTLSCSPISGHRSVSWYQQTPGQGLQFLFEYFSETQRNKGNFPGRFSGRQFSNSRSEMNVSTLELGDSALYLCASSLMSYNEQFFGPGTRLTVL.

V usage is TRBV6-1 and J usage is TRBJ1-5; D not certain. Germline V gives CDR1 MNHNS, CDR2 SASEGT. CDR3 length: 13 amino acids. The V and J ends lost 1 base and 5 bases respectively, with 6 bases between them. CDR3 nucleotides: TGTGCCAGCAGTGAAGGGTCGGATCAGCCCCAGCATTTT. This sequence encodes CASSEGSDQPQHF.

A single count supports this clone. V gene TRBV6-5 combines with J gene TRBJ1-2, with TRBD1 as a possible D gene (5 bases). The ends were cut back, 2 bases at V and 2 bases at J, with 9 bases in the middle. CDR1 and CDR2 from the germline V gene are MNHEY and SVGAGI. The CDR3 is made up of 14 amino acids. The CDR3 reads CASSYRQLNYGYTF. Here the CDR3 DNA reads TGTGCCAGCAGTTACCGACAGCTCAACTATGGCTACACCTTC.

The DNA for the CDR3 is TGTGCCAGCAGCGGAGCGGGGGCATGGGAGACCCAGTACTTC. The encoded protein is CASSGAGAWETQYF. The chain combines TRBV5-6 with TRBJ2-5; 8 nucleotides align to TRBD2. The CDR3 length is 14 residues. In germline, CDR1 is SGHDT, CDR2 YYEEEE. V trimming: 4 bases; J trimming: 5 bases; junction bases outside the gene matches: 7.

V and J are TRBV2 and TRBJ2-1, with D tentatively TRBD2 (6 bases). V lost 2 bases and J 3 bases, leaving 14 bases between the germline ends. The length of the CDR3 is 16 residues. CDR1 and CDR2 from the germline V gene are SNHLY and FYNNEI. The chain's CDR3 is CASSEYTWRGYNEQFF. The CDR3 DNA sequence: TGTGCCAGCAGTGAATACACATGGCGGGGCTACAATGAGCAGTTCTTC.

The rearrangement links TRBV5-1 to TRBJ2-2, with TRBD2 matching 8 bases. There are 15 residues in the CDR3. Germline V gene data show CDR1 as SGHRS and CDR2 as YFSETQ. V was clipped by 7 bases and J by 3 bases; unmatched bases: 8. CDR3 amino acids: CASGRGAGDTGELFF. The CDR3 DNA reads TGCGCCAGCGGTCGGGGAGCGGGAGACACCGGGGAGCTGTTTTTT.

CDR3 bases: TGTGCCAGCAGTTGGACAGGGGGCACAGATACGCAGTATTTT. As protein: CASSWTGGTDTQYF. The genes are TRBV27 and TRBJ2-3, with TRBD1 matching over 9 bases. With 4 bases clipped from V and 1 base from J, the junction kept 0 bases outside the gene matches. The CDR3 is 14 residues long. The germline V gene encodes CDR1 MNHEY and CDR2 SMNVEV (reference sequence).

The chain carries TRBV2 and TRBJ1-4; the D gene is possibly TRBD1 (6 bases). CDR3 size: 14 residues. Germline assignment: CDR1 SNHLY and CDR2 FYNNEI. With 6 bases removed from V and 5 bases from J, the gap between germline ends came to 13 bases. The CDR3 sequence is CASRRGGRNEKLFF. DNA of the CDR3: TGTGCCAGCAGGAGGGGGGGGCGGAATGAAAAACTGTTTTTT.

V usage is TRBV19 and J usage is TRBJ2-1; the match to TRBD2 covers 12 bases. The CDR3 contains 17 residues. Germline-derived CDR1 and CDR2 are LNHDA and SQIVND (reference sequence). V dropped 5 bases and J dropped 7; count of bases not matched to a gene: 12. CDR3 nucleotides: TGTGCCAGTAGTGCCCGGACTAGCGGGGCACTACAAAATGAGCAGTTCTTC. This encodes CASSARTSGALQNEQFF.

The chain uses TRBV5-8 and TRBJ2-7, with 9 bases that match TRBD1. V shed 0 bases and J 6 bases; nucleotides not matched to a gene: 1. The CDR3 consists of 13 residues. Germline loops: CDR1 SGHTS, CDR2 YDEGEE. The CDR3 nucleotides are TGTGCCAGCAGCTTGGACAGGGGGCGCGAGCAGTACTTC. Amino acid sequence: CASSLDRGREQYF.

The chain combines TRBV29-1 with TRBJ2-1; 8 positions match TRBD2. This CDR3 spans 14 amino acids. V shed 6 bases and J 5 bases; nucleotides not matched to a gene: 9. Germline loops: CDR1 SQVTM, CDR2 ANQGSEA. Here the CDR3 reads CSVAPTSDDNEQFF. CDR3 bases: TGCAGCGTGGCCCCGACTAGCGATGACAATGAGCAGTTCTTC.

This sequence joins TRBV5-1 and TRBJ2-3, with 8 bases fitting TRBD1. V lost 7 bases to trimming and J lost 1 base; unmatched junction nucleotides: 5. There are 14 residues in the CDR3. Germline CDR1 reads SGHRS; CDR2 reads YFSETQ. The CDR3 here is CASALGQGTDTQYF. DNA for the CDR3: TGCGCCAGCGCACTGGGACAGGGCACAGATACGCAGTATTTT.

This chain links TRBV6-5 with TRBJ2-5, with D perhaps being TRBD1 or TRBD2 (5 bases each). The CDR3 length is 14 residues. Germline CDR1 is MNHEY and CDR2 is SVGAGI. V shed 6 bases and J shed 5 bases, with 16 bases lying between them. CDR3 bases: TGTGCCAGCAGACATGGGACCGCATGGGAGACCCAGTACTTC. Amino acids: CASRHGTAWETQYF.

The rearrangement joins TRBV6-4 to TRBJ1-1, with D maybe TRBD1 (6 bases). The CDR3 length is 11 residues. The germline V gene encodes CDR1 MRHNA and CDR2 SNTAGT. V was pared by 2 bases and J by 8 bases, with 6 bases between. As DNA, the CDR3 is TGTGCCAGCAGTGACGGGACAGAAGCTTTCTTT. Residues: CASSDGTEAFF.

This clone has more than one count but fewer than ten. The J gene is TRBJ2-7, the V gene TRBV9; D unresolved. This CDR3 is built from 13 residues. Trimming pared 0 bases from V and 5 bases from J, leaving 9 bases between. From germline, CDR1 is SGDLS and CDR2 YYNGEE. The CDR3 region is CASSVVQGDEQYF. In DNA, the CDR3 is TGTGCCAGCAGCGTAGTACAAGGCGACGAGCAGTACTTC.